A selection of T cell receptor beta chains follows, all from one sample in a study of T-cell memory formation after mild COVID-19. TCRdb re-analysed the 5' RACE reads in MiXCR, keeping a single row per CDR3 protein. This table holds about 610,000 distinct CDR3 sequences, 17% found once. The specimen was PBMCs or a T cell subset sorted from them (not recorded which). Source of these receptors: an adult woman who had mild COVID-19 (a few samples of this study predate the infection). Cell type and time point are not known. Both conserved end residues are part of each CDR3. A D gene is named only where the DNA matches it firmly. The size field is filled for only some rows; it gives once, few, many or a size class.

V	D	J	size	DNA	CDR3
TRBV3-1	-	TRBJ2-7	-	TGTGCCAGCAGCCGCCAGGCACTCTCCCCCGAGCAGTACTTC	CASSRQALSPEQYF
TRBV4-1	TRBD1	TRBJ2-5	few	TGCGCCAGCAGCGCCTCCCGGGACAGGGTGACGACCCAGTACTTC	CASSASRDRVTTQYF
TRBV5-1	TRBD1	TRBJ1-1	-	TGCGCCAGCAGCAGGGTACAGGGGCCCTTCTCTTTCGCTTTCTTT	CASSRVQGPFSFAFF
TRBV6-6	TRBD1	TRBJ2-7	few	TGTGCCAGCAGTTACTCGTCGGGACAGGGTTACGAGCAGTACTTC	CASSYSSGQGYEQYF
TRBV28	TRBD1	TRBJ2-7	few	TGTGCCAGCAGCTTCCGGGACAGGGACCACGAGCAGTACTTC	CASSFRDRDHEQYF
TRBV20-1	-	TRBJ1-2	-	TGCAGTGCCCCGGACCGGACCAGAGATGGCTACACCTTC	CSAPDRTRDGYTF
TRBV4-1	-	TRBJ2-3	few	TGCGCCAGCAGCCAAGAGGGGGACGTTGCAGATACGCAGTATTTT	CASSQEGDVADTQYF
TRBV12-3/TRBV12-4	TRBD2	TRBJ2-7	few	TGTGCCAGCAGAGTCGGGAGGGCCGCCGAGCAGTACTTC	CASRVGRAAEQYF
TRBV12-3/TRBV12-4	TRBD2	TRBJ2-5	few	TGTGCCAGCACCAGTGATCCGGGACTAGACCTTCAAGAGACCCAGTACTTC	CASTSDPGLDLQETQYF
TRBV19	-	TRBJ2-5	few	TGTGCCAGTAGTTCTGTGGACCAAGAGACCCAGTACTTC	CASSSVDQETQYF
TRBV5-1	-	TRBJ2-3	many	TGCGCCAGCAGCTTTTCCGGGGATACCACAGATACGCAGTATTTT	CASSFSGDTTDTQYF
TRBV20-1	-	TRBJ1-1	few	TGCAGTGCTATGAACGCTGAAGCTTTCTTT	CSAMNAEAFF
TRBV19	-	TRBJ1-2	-	TGTGCCAGTAGTATATCGGCAGGAGATGGCTACACCTTC	CASSISAGDGYTF
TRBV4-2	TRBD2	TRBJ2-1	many	TGTGCCAGCAGCCCGGGGACTAGCGGGGACAATGAGCAGTTCTTC	CASSPGTSGDNEQFF
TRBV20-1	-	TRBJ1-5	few	TGCAGTGCTAGCGGTGGGTTCAGCAATCAGCCCCAGCATTTT	CSASGGFSNQPQHF
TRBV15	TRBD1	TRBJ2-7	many	TGTGCCACCAGCAGAGGACAGGGGGACATATACGAGCAGTACTTC	CATSRGQGDIYEQYF
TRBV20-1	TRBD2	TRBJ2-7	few	TGCAGTGCTAGAGGGACTAGCGGCCGCTACGAGCAGTACTTC	CSARGTSGRYEQYF
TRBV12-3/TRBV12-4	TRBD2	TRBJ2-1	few	TGTGCCAGCAGCTACCGGACTAGCGGCGGGTACAATGAGCAGTTCTTC	CASSYRTSGGYNEQFF
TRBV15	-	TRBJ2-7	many	TGTGCCACCAGCAGAGATTTTCAGGGGCCCCGGGACGAGCAGTACTTC	CATSRDFQGPRDEQYF
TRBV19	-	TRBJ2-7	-	TGTGCCAGCGGGGCCGATATCACCTACGAGCAGTACTTC	CASGADITYEQYF
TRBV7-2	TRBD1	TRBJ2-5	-	TGTGCCAGCAGCTTAGGATTTATGGGACAGACCCTCCAAGAGACCCAGTACTTC	CASSLGFMGQTLQETQYF
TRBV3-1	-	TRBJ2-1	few	TGTGCCAGCAGCGCTCGTCAGGGGGGGGTATACAATGAGCAGTTCTTC	CASSARQGGVYNEQFF
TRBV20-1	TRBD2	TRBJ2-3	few	TGCAGTGCTAGAGATCCTAGCGGAGCCTGGATTACTAGCACAGATACGCAGTATTTT	CSARDPSGAWITSTDTQYF
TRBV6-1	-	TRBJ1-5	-	TGTGCCAGCAGTGAAATGCCAGGGGCTTGGGGGAATCAGCCCCAGCATTTT	CASSEMPGAWGNQPQHF
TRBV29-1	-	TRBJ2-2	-	TGCAGCGGGACCCCGCCGACGGCCGACACCGGGGAGCTGTTTTTT	CSGTPPTADTGELFF
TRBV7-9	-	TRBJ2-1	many	TGTGCCAGCAGCCCCGCCGGGGCGAATGAGCAGTTCTTC	CASSPAGANEQFF
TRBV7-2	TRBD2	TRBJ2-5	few	TGTGCCAGCAGCTTAGAGACTAGCGTCCAAGAGACCCAGTACTTC	CASSLETSVQETQYF
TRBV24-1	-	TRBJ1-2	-	TGTGCCACCAGTGATTGGACCTATGGCTACACCTTC	CATSDWTYGYTF
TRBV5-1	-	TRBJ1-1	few	TGCGCCAGCAGCCCCACCCTCGCGAACACTGAAGCTTTCTTT	CASSPTLANTEAFF
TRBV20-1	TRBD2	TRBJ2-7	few	TGCAGTGCTAGAGATCACCGGCGGGAGTATCACGAGCAGTACTTC	CSARDHRREYHEQYF